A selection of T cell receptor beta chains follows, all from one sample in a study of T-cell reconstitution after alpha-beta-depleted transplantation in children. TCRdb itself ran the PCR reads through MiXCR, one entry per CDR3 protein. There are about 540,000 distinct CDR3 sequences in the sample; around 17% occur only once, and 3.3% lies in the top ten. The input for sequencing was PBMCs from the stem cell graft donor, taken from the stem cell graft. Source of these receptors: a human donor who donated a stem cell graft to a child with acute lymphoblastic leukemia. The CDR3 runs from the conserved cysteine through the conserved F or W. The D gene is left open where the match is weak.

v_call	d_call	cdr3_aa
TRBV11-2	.	CASSLGPINQPQHF
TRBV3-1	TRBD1	CASSQGEETGGWKQYF
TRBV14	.	CASSPAWISDEQYF
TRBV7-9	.	CASSFAEDAYEQYF
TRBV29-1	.	CSVDHSSYNEQFF
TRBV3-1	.	CASSQGPSSYNEQFF
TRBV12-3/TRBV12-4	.	CASSSRGADTQYF
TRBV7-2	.	CASSSTTVLRTDTQYF
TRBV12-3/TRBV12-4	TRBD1	CATATGVTYEQYF
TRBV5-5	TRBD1	CASSLSAGTAGHEQYF
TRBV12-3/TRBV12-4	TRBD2	CASSGGTSGRSEQYF
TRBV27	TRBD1	CASSPGDRVGYGYTF
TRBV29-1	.	CSVVKAPNTGELFF